Each of the 12 T cell receptor beta chains below was sequenced from the same sample in a study of blood T cell repertoires in COVID-19. The protocol was immunoSEQ multiplex PCR, while the TCRdb copy is restricted to in-frame clones and leaves out a portion. The sample consists of more than 200,000 clones, less than 90% of them appearing once. The sequenced sample was peripheral blood. These receptors were taken from a man between 25 and 39 years old with active or convalescent COVID-19.

In its sample, this clone was seen a few times. V usage is TRBV23-1 and J usage is TRBJ2-2; D may be TRBD2 (5 bases). TRBV23-1 is flagged as an ORF with uncertain function. Trimming removed 6 bases from V and 3 bases from J, with 14 bases in between. This CDR3 comprises 15 residues. DNA for the CDR3: TGCGCCAGCAGAAAAGGGCGGGCCGACACCGGGGAGCTGTTTTTT. Residues: CASRKGRADTGELFF.

DNA of the CDR3: TGTGCCAGCAGCCAAGGAATCTGGCAGGGGGGCTACAATGAGCAGTTCTTC. Protein: CASSQGIWQGGYNEQFF. V usage is TRBV3-1 (or the pseudogene TRBV3-2) and J usage is TRBJ2-1, with D possibly matching TRBD1 (7 bases). The V end lost 1 base, the J end lost 3 bases, and 16 bases lay between the germline ends. The CDR3 contains 17 residues. Germline V gene data show CDR1 as LGHDT and CDR2 as YNNKEL (reference sequence).

This rearrangement joins TRBV11-3 to TRBJ2-7; no clear D gene. With 5 bases removed from V and 5 bases from J, the gap between germline ends came to 19 bases. Germline CDR1 and CDR2: SGHNT and YENEEA. The CDR3 loop spans 15 amino acids. CDR3 loop: CASSPNQAYFHEQYF. CDR3 nucleotides: TGTGCCAGCAGCCCAAATCAGGCTTATTTCCACGAGCAGTACTTC.

This chain uses TRBV10-3 with TRBJ1-1; D is uncertain. Trimming pared 3 bases from V and 4 bases from J, leaving 9 bases between. The germline V gene encodes CDR1 ENHRY and CDR2 SYGVKD. The CDR3 length is 13 residues. The CDR3 sequence: CAISDYSSTEAFF. The CDR3 DNA reads as TGTGCCATCAGTGATTACAGTAGCACTGAAGCTTTCTTT.

CDR3 in DNA: TGTGCCAGCAGCCCGGGACAGGGCTTCGATGAGCAGTTCTTC. This encodes CASSPGQGFDEQFF. The chain links TRBV7-9 to TRBJ2-1; 9 bases agree with TRBD1. This CDR3 spans 14 amino acids. Germline V gene data show CDR1 as SEHNR and CDR2 as FQNEAQ (reference sequence). Unmatched junction bases numbered 7, after V lost 5 bases and J lost 8 bases.

The V and J genes are TRBV7-5 and TRBJ2-5; the table gives TRBD2 as D, unverified against the DNA. TRBV7-5 is a listed pseudogene. This CDR3 has 14 amino acids. In DNA, the CDR3 is TGTGCCAGAAGCTTAGACGGGAGGGAGGAGACCCAGTACTTC. Amino acids: CARSLDGREETQYF.

This clone has a handful of counts. The gene calls are TRBV6-2 or TRBV6-3 and TRBJ2-7, with D uncertain. The V end was cut by 0 bases, the J end by 3 bases, with 18 bases between. The CDR3 is 17 amino acids. Germline lookup yields CDR1 MNHEY and CDR2 SVGEGT. The CDR3 DNA is TGTGCCAGCAGTTACTCTTCTGAGGTAGTCCCCAACTACGAGCAGTACTTC. Protein: CASSYSSEVVPNYEQYF.

The gene calls are TRBV14 and TRBJ1-2; D may be TRBD1 (5 bases). Germline V CDR1 and CDR2: SGHDN, FVKESK. The V end was cut by 4 bases, the J end by 8 bases, with 14 bases between. The length of the CDR3 is 13 residues. The CDR3 DNA follows: TGTGCCAGCAGCCCGGTGGCAGGGAGGGGCTACACCTTC. Translating gives CASSPVAGRGYTF.

This chain uses TRBV5-5 with TRBJ2-2, with 8 nucleotides matching TRBD1. Germline V gene lookup returns CDR1 SGHKS and CDR2 YYEKEE (reference sequence). V shed 1 base, J shed 0 bases, and the junction held 11 bases outside the gene matches. This CDR3 comprises 19 residues. The DNA for the CDR3 is TGTGCCAGCAGCTTGAGATGGACAGGGCTTTACTCGAACACCGGGGAGCTGTTTTTT. Protein sequence: CASSLRWTGLYSNTGELFF.

The chain employs TRBV9 and TRBJ2-1, with TRBD2 matching over 12 bases. The CDR3 has 19 amino acids. Germline CDR1 is SGDLS and CDR2 is YYNGEE. Trimming cost V 4 bases and J 3 bases; bases outside gene matches: 14. The CDR3 coding sequence is TGTGCCAGCAGCCCGAGCCCAACTAGCGGGGGGAACTACTACAATGAGCAGTTCTTC. It specifies CASSPSPTSGGNYYNEQFF. Drawing the rest from reference TRBV9 and TRBJ2-1, the complete variable domain is DSGVTQTPKHLITATGQRVTLRCSPRSGDLSVYWYQQSLDQGLQFLIQYYNGEERAKGNILERFSAQQFPDLHSELNLSSLELGDSALYFCASSPSPTSGGNYYNEQFFGPGTRLTVL.

The chain has TRBV7-9 and TRBJ1-4; the D gene is possibly TRBD1 (6 bases). This CDR3 comprises 15 residues. The V gene lost 4 bases and the J gene lost 5 bases, with 14 bases spanning the gap. Germline assignment: CDR1 SEHNR and CDR2 FQNEAQ (reference sequence). The CDR3 DNA is TGTGCCAGCAGCTCGTACAGGGACGGAAATGAAAAACTGTTTTTT. Its translation is CASSSYRDGNEKLFF.

This chain joins TRBV7-2 and TRBJ1-1, with 12 bases lining up with TRBD1. Germline values: CDR1 SGHTA, CDR2 FQGNSA. V trimming: 2 bases; J trimming: 6 bases; junction bases outside the gene matches: 13. This CDR3 is built from 18 residues. Written as DNA, the CDR3 is TGTGCCAGCAGCTTATACGGGACAGGGGGCGCGGGGAATTCTGAAGCTTTCTTT. This codes for CASSLYGTGGAGNSEAFF.